The present T cell receptor (beta chain) was sequenced within a study of identifying expanded T cells in peripheral blood. The method was immunoSEQ multiplex PCR; TCRdb's version includes in-frame clones alone and lacks a portion of them. The data contain approximately 57,000 clones, 89% of them singletons. For this clone: Antigen: not known.

Study findings and constraints: Over about two and four weeks, about 15 and 19 clones changed, versus around 1.2 between replicates. Variance in clone template counts between approximately two-week samples significantly increased with total template count across all healthy donors.

The V and J ends lost 0 bases and 4 bases respectively, with 10 bases between them. The CDR3 covers 15 residues. CDR1 is SGHDN, CDR2 FVKESK, per germline. This sequence was found in a person aged 18 to 70 in good health. V usage is TRBV14 and J usage is TRBJ2-1, with TRBD2 as a possible D gene (6 bases). The sequencing input was blood. The CDR3, as DNA: TGTGCCAGCAGCCAAGAGTACCGGGGGTACAATGAGCAGTTCTTC. It specifies CASSQEYRGYNEQFF.